These 4 T cell receptor beta chains share one sample of origin, sequenced in a study of OX40 agonist ivuxolimab in advanced cancers. Clones were read by immunoSEQ multiplex PCR, and TCRdb kept only the in-frame ones, dropping some. The sample shows 100,000 to 150,000 clones, under 95% of them seen only once. The sample was CD4+ or CD8+ T cells sorted from blood, taken in a trial of the OX40 agonist ivuxolimab. These receptors originate from an adult with an advanced solid tumor such as melanoma, head and neck, liver or kidney cancer.

This clone was recorded only once. The chain couples TRBV9 to TRBJ2-1; the D gene is possibly TRBD2 (6 bases). Germline V gene sequence: CDR1 SGDLS, CDR2 YYNGEE. The V end was cut by 4 bases, the J end by 3 bases, with 14 bases between. This CDR3 has 15 residues. The CDR3 region has the DNA TGTGCCAGCAGCCGAACTAGCAGTGACTACAATGAGCAGTTCTTC. It encodes CASSRTSSDYNEQFF. The entire variable domain, with the rest obtained from reference TRBV9 and TRBJ2-1, is as follows: DSGVTQTPKHLITATGQRVTLRCSPRSGDLSVYWYQQSLDQGLQFLIQYYNGEERAKGNILERFSAQQFPDLHSELNLSSLELGDSALYFCASSRTSSDYNEQFFGPGTRLTVL.

This chain connects TRBV19 to TRBJ1-4, with 11 bases aligning to TRBD1. Losses at the gene ends were 3 bases for V and 7 bases for J; bases not matched to a gene: 4. Germline V lookup: CDR1 LNHDA, CDR2 SQIVND (reference sequence). This CDR3 spans 15 amino acids. The CDR3 sequence: CASSILGQGVEKLFF. The CDR3 coding sequence is TGTGCCAGTAGTATCCTGGGACAGGGGGTTGAAAAACTGTTTTTT.

The rearrangement links TRBV28 to TRBJ1-1; 8 positions agree with TRBD1. Germline lookup yields CDR1 MDHEN and CDR2 SYDVKM. The J segment lost 0 bases and the V segment lost 5 bases, leaving 8 bases of the junction unmatched. The CDR3 totals 16 residues. The CDR3 sequence: CASSPRTGKMNTEAFF. The CDR3 nucleotides are TGTGCCAGCAGTCCCCGGACAGGGAAGATGAACACTGAAGCTTTCTTT. Variable domain in full (rest from reference TRBV28 and TRBJ1-1): DVKVTQSSRYLVKRTGEKVFLECVQDMDHENMFWYRQDPGLGLRLIYFSYDVKMKEKGDIPEGYSVSREKKERFSLILESASTNQTSMYLCASSPRTGKMNTEAFFGQGTRLTVV.

The chain uses TRBV11-2 and TRBJ1-5; D possibly corresponds to TRBD1 (6 bases). V lost 5 bases and J lost 5, with 28 bases in between. Germline lookup yields CDR1 SGHAT and CDR2 FQNNGV. This CDR3 comprises 19 residues. The CDR3 loop reads CASSNPTGVVIYSDQPQHF. The CDR3 nucleotides read TGTGCCAGCAGCAACCCGACAGGCGTAGTAATTTATTCCGATCAGCCCCAGCATTTT.